These 22 T cell receptor beta chains were all obtained from the same sample, sequenced in a study of blood T cell repertoires in COVID-19. Clones were sequenced by immunoSEQ multiplex PCR, and TCRdb holds only the in-frame ones, with some missing. The sample records roughly 42,000 clones, 89% being singletons. Sequencing used peripheral blood. Receptors were obtained from a human donor in a cohort sampled during active COVID-19.

The chain employs TRBV3-1 (or the pseudogene TRBV3-2) and TRBJ2-1; D remains unclear. The V gene's germline CDR1 is LGHDT and CDR2 YNNKEL (reference sequence). This CDR3 spans 15 amino acids. Deletions cut 0 bases from V and 1 base from J, with 7 bases between. The CDR3 loop reads CASSQEFRSYNEQFF. Here the CDR3 DNA reads TGTGCCAGCAGCCAAGAATTCAGATCCTACAATGAGCAGTTCTTC.

This chain connects TRBV5-4 to TRBJ2-3, with D perhaps matching TRBD1 (6 bases). This CDR3 is 14 amino acids long. CDR1 and CDR2 from the germline V gene are SGHNT and YYREEE (reference sequence). The V end lost 0 bases, the J end lost 5 bases, and 10 bases lay between the germline ends. The CDR3 reads CASSLGQGRDTQYF. In DNA, the CDR3 is TGTGCCAGCAGCTTGGGGCAGGGGAGAGATACGCAGTATTTT. The whole variable domain, remainder taken from reference TRBV5-4 and TRBJ2-3, is ETGVTQSPTHLIKTRGQQVTLRCSSQSGHNTVSWYQQALGQGPQFIFQYYREEENGRGNFPPRFSGLQFPNYSSELNVNALELDDSALYLCASSLGQGRDTQYFGPGTRLTVL.

The chain carries TRBV6-4 and TRBJ1-2, with TRBD1 matching over 9 bases. Germline V gene data show CDR1 as MRHNA and CDR2 as SNTAGT. The CDR3 is 14 residues long. The V segment lost 6 bases and the J segment 3 bases; nucleotides outside the gene matches: 5. The CDR3 region has the DNA TGTGCCAGCAGAGCACAGGGGGCGGACTATGGCTACACCTTC. Translated, it gives CASRAQGADYGYTF.

The V call is TRBV14, the J call TRBJ1-1; D is unresolved. The CDR3 is 14 amino acids. Germline V gene sequence: CDR1 SGHDN, CDR2 FVKESK. Trimming removed 4 bases at V and 0 bases at J, with 9 bases between. The chain's CDR3 is CASSPVIMNTEAFF. The CDR3 DNA reads TGTGCCAGCAGCCCAGTGATCATGAACACTGAAGCTTTCTTT.

The genes are TRBV7-2 and TRBJ2-5; 9 bases are shared with TRBD2. This CDR3 is 17 amino acids long. Germline assignment: CDR1 SGHTA and CDR2 FQGNSA. Germline trimming cut 0 bases from V and 2 bases from J; bases unmatched to any gene: 7. CDR3: CASSLARALAGQETQYF. In DNA form, the CDR3 reads TGTGCCAGCAGCTTAGCGAGGGCGCTAGCGGGGCAAGAGACCCAGTACTTC.

This clone has just one count. This chain uses TRBV4-3 with TRBJ2-7; possible D gene TRBD1, 5 bases. CDR1 and CDR2 (germline): LGHNA, YSLEER. With 1 base removed from V and 0 bases from J, the gap between germline ends came to 10 bases. The CDR3 totals 15 residues. This chain's CDR3 is CASSQGQGSSYEQYF. The CDR3 DNA reads as TGCGCCAGCAGCCAAGGGCAGGGAAGCTCCTACGAGCAGTACTTC.

The chain employs TRBV7-2 and TRBJ1-1; possible D gene TRBD1, 5 bases. Trimming cost V 0 bases and J 6 bases, with 14 bases left between them. Germline CDR1 SGHTA, CDR2 FQGNSA. This CDR3 comprises 15 residues. CDR3 sequence reads: CASSLARSAGPEAFF. CDR3 DNA sequence: TGTGCCAGCAGCTTAGCACGGTCGGCGGGGCCTGAAGCTTTCTTT.

The chain carries TRBV19 and TRBJ2-2; D might be TRBD1 (6 bases). CDR1 is LNHDA, CDR2 SQIVND, per germline (reference sequence). The CDR3 has 16 residues. Trimming removed 8 bases at V and 0 bases at J, with 16 bases between. CDR3 loop: CASSPSGTTNTGELFF. The DNA for the CDR3 is TGTGCCAGTTCCCCCTCCGGGACAACGAACACCGGGGAGCTGTTTTTT. The variable domain in full, with the rest retrieved from reference TRBV19 and TRBJ2-2, is DGGITQSPKYLFRKEGQNVTLSCEQNLNHDAMYWYRQDPGQGLRLIYYSQIVNDFQKGDIAEGYSVSREKKESFPLTVTSAQKNPTAFYLCASSPSGTTNTGELFFGEGSRLTVL.

This rearrangement joins TRBV11-3 to TRBJ2-2, with 9 bases lining up with TRBD2. The CDR3 has 16 residues. With V trimmed by 5 bases and J by 1 base, 5 bases remained unmatched. CDR1 SGHNT and CDR2 YENEEA come from the germline V gene. The CDR3 DNA reads TGTGCCAGCAGCCCCTTTAGCGGGAGGAACACCGGGGAGCTGTTTTTT. Translation: CASSPFSGRNTGELFF.

This rearrangement joins TRBV7-2 to TRBJ1-4; no clear D gene. CDR3 length: 15 amino acids. Trimming removed 2 bases from V and 8 bases from J, with 15 bases in between. Germline lookup yields CDR1 SGHTA and CDR2 FQGNSA. This CDR3 is CASSLQGAGLEKLFF. The CDR3 DNA sequence: TGTGCCAGCAGCTTACAAGGCGCGGGGTTAGAAAAACTGTTTTTT.

V gene TRBV7-5 combines with J gene TRBJ2-7; the D segment call TRBD1 is taken from the table without a DNA check. TRBV7-5 is a pseudogene locus. The CDR3 is made up of 17 amino acids. CDR3 sequence: CARSLVLRPDREYEQYF. The CDR3 DNA sequence: TGTGCCAGAAGCTTAGTGTTACGTCCGGACAGGGAATACGAGCAGTACTTC.

This clone was seen only once. The V call is TRBV5-1, the J call TRBJ2-5; D gene ambiguous. Germline V gives CDR1 SGHRS, CDR2 YFSETQ. V was cut by 2 bases and J by 2 bases, with 7 bases left in between. The CDR3 covers 13 residues. The CDR3 DNA is TGCGCCAGCAGCTTTAGTCCGCAAGAGACCCAGTACTTC. It yields the protein CASSFSPQETQYF.

V gene TRBV12-3 or TRBV12-4 combines with J gene TRBJ1-5, with D maybe TRBD1 (5 bases). The CDR3 runs 13 residues. Trimming stripped 3 bases from V and 5 bases from J, with 8 bases between. The CDR3 sequence is CASSFATDQPQHF. In DNA form, the CDR3 reads TGTGCCAGCAGTTTCGCGACAGATCAGCCCCAGCATTTT.

This chain joins TRBV7-2 and TRBJ2-1; TRBD2 aligns across 7 bases. With 5 bases clipped from V and 5 bases from J, the junction kept 15 bases outside the gene matches. Germline assignment: CDR1 SGHTA and CDR2 FQGNSA. This CDR3 is 17 amino acids long. The CDR3 nucleotides are TGTGCCAGCAGCCGCCAAGCTTCGGGAGGAGTGAACAATGAGCAGTTCTTC. Residues: CASSRQASGGVNNEQFF.

This chain joins TRBV30 and TRBJ1-2; TRBD1 agrees at 10 bases. The CDR3 has 14 amino acids. CDR1 is GTSNPN, CDR2 SVGIG, per germline (reference sequence). Germline trimming cut 4 bases from V and 4 bases from J; bases unmatched to any gene: 6. Here the CDR3 DNA reads TGTGCCTGGACCGACAGGGGGCGCGGCTATGGCTACACCTTC. It specifies CAWTDRGRGYGYTF.

This chain uses TRBV27 with TRBJ1-2; D unclear. Germline lookup yields CDR1 MNHEY and CDR2 SMNVEV (reference sequence). The CDR3 consists of 16 residues. The V end was cut by 6 bases, the J end by 7 bases, with 24 bases between. CDR3 nucleotide sequence: TGTGCCAGCAGCCGAACGGGAGAGTTATCGTCGCGTGGCTACACCTTC. As protein: CASSRTGELSSRGYTF.

The sample holds a few counts of this clone. The J gene is TRBJ2-7, the V gene TRBV23-1, with a weak D call TRBD1 (5 bases). TRBV23-1 is reported as an ORF; its role is uncertain. The CDR3 is 16 residues long. Deletions cut 4 bases from V and 3 bases from J, with 19 bases between. CDR3 nucleotide sequence: TGCGCCAGCAGTCCCTGGGGCTTGAGAATCGACTACGAGCAGTACTTC. Protein product: CASSPWGLRIDYEQYF.

This rearrangement joins TRBV4-1 to TRBJ2-3; D possibly corresponds to TRBD2 (5 bases). Germline values: CDR1 MGHRA, CDR2 YSYEKL. V shed 3 bases and J shed 4 bases, with 17 bases lying between them. The CDR3 contains 16 residues. This chain's CDR3 is CASSQQDSGRSDTQYF. For the CDR3, the DNA is TGCGCCAGCAGCCAGCAGGACTCAGGCCGGTCAGATACGCAGTATTTT.

The table lists this clone with a count of one. CDR3 loop: CASSPRMNTEAFF. CDR3 DNA: TGTGCCAGCAGCCCCAGGATGAACACTGAAGCTTTCTTT. The chain employs TRBV12-3 or TRBV12-4 and TRBJ1-1; D not certain. V lost 6 bases and J 0 bases, leaving 8 bases between the germline ends. The CDR3 runs 13 residues.

The rearrangement uses TRBV7-6 and TRBJ1-6; tentatively, D is TRBD1 (5 bases). Trimming stripped 5 bases from V and 10 bases from J, with 18 bases between. This CDR3 comprises 15 residues. Germline CDR1 is SGHVS and CDR2 is FNYEAQ. The CDR3 DNA sequence: TGTGCCAGCAGCCCGCGGGACGGCGGCGGGTCACCCCTCCACTTT. Protein sequence: CASSPRDGGGSPLHF. Supplemented by reference TRBV7-6 and TRBJ1-6, the full variable domain reads GAGVSQSPRYKVTKRGQDVALRCDPISGHVSLYWYRQALGQGPEFLTYFNYEAQQDKSGLPNDRFSAERPEGSISTLTIQRTEQRDSAMYRCASSPRDGGGSPLHFGNGTRLTVT.

The CDR3 here is CASSYLQTSEQFF. CDR3 nucleotides: TGTGCCAGCAGTTACCTTCAGACATCTGAGCAGTTCTTC. The rearrangement joins TRBV6-5 to TRBJ2-1; D is ambiguous. CDR3 size: 13 residues. The germline CDR1 and CDR2 sequences are MNHEY and SVGAGI. With 2 bases removed from V and 9 bases from J, the gap between germline ends came to 11 bases.

The chain joins TRBV7-6 to TRBJ2-7, with TRBD2 identical over 15 bases. V lost 4 bases to trimming and J lost 0 bases; unmatched junction nucleotides: 4. The length of the CDR3 is 17 residues. Per germline, CDR1 SGHVS and CDR2 FNYEAQ. The CDR3 DNA is TGTGCCAGCAGCTCGGGACTAGCGGGGGGCAACTCCTACGAGCAGTACTTC. Translating gives CASSSGLAGGNSYEQYF.